One and the same sample provided the 4 T cell receptor beta chains below, sequenced in a study of a mutant IDH1 vaccine in newly diagnosed glioma. No antigen is known for these receptors. Method: immunoSEQ multiplex PCR; TCRdb's copy keeps in-frame clones and lacks some. The table has over 25,000 clones, roughly 79% seen once. The time point denotes: week 35, safety follow-up. Vaccine doses each comprised 300 ug of mutant IDH1 20-mer peptide, with topical imiquimod. The sequenced sample was PBMCs, obtained from a glioma patient whose treatment included an IDH1 peptide vaccine. The receptors stem from a woman in her twenties or thirties with glioma. Some clones in this sample may be carry-over from other donors' samples.

This clone has a handful of counts. This chain connects TRBV4-2 to TRBJ2-1; tentatively, D is TRBD1 or TRBD2 (5 bases each). Trimming cost V 3 bases and J 5 bases, with 17 bases left between them. This CDR3 is built from 16 residues. Germline V gene data show CDR1 as LGHNA and CDR2 as YNFKEQ. CDR3 sequence reads: CASSQSTGTMDNEQFF. For the CDR3, the DNA is TGTGCCAGCAGCCAGTCCACCGGGACCATGGACAATGAGCAGTTCTTC.

The V call is TRBV6-1, the J call TRBJ1-1; no clear D. This CDR3 has 13 amino acids. V shed 4 bases and J shed 4 bases, with 10 bases lying between them. The germline CDR1 and CDR2 sequences are MNHNS and SASEGT. DNA for the CDR3: TGTGCCAGCAGTGTGCTAGGGTCCACTGAAGCTTTCTTT. Its protein product is CASSVLGSTEAFF.

This clone was counted once. J is TRBJ1-1 and V is TRBV7-8; D remains unclear. The V end lost 7 bases, the J end lost 0 bases, and 9 bases lay between the germline ends. Germline values: CDR1 SGHVS, CDR2 FQNEAQ. The CDR3 loop spans 13 amino acids. The CDR3: CASIRSMNTEAFF. DNA for the CDR3: TGTGCCAGCATCCGTAGTATGAACACTGAAGCTTTCTTT.

The rearrangement joins TRBV2 to TRBJ2-7; D uncertain. The CDR3 spans 13 residues. Germline lookup yields CDR1 SNHLY and CDR2 FYNNEI. V lost 7 bases, J lost 5 bases, and 15 bases lay in between. The CDR3 reads CASKDGPAHEQYF. The CDR3 coding sequence is TGTGCCAGCAAGGACGGGCCAGCACACGAGCAGTACTTC.